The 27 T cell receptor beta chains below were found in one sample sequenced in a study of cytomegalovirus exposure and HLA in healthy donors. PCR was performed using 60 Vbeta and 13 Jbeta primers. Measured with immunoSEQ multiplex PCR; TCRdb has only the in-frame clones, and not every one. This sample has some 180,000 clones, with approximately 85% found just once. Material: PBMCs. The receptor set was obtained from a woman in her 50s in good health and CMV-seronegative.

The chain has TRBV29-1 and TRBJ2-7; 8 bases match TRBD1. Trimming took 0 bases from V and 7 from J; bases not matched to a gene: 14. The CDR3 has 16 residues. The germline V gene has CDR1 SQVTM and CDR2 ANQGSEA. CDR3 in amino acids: CSVEDPGYRGFGEQYF. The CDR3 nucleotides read TGCAGCGTTGAAGATCCGGGTTACAGGGGGTTTGGTGAGCAGTACTTC.

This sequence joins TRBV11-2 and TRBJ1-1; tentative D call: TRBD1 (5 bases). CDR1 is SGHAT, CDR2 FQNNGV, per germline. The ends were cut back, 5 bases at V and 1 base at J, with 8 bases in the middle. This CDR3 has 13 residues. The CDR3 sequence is CASSPGRNTEAFF. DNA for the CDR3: TGTGCCAGCAGCCCAGGGCGGAACACTGAAGCTTTCTTT. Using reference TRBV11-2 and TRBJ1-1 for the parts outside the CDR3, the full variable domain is EAGVAQSPRYKIIEKRQSVAFWCNPISGHATLYWYQQILGQGPKLLIQFQNNGVVDDSQLPKDRFSAERLKGVDSTLKIQPAKLEDSAVYLCASSPGRNTEAFFGQGTRLTVV.

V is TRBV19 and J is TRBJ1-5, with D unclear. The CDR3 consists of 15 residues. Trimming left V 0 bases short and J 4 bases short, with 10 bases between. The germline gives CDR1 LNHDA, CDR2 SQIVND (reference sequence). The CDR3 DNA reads TGTGCCAGTAGTATAGATCGAACAGTTAATCAGCCCCAGCATTTT. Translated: CASSIDRTVNQPQHF.

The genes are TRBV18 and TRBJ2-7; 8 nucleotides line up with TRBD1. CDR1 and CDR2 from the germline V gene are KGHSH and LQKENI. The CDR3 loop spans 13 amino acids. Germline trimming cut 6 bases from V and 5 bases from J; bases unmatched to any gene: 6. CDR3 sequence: CASSLHRGDEQYF. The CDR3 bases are TGTGCCAGCTCCCTCCACAGGGGGGACGAGCAGTACTTC.

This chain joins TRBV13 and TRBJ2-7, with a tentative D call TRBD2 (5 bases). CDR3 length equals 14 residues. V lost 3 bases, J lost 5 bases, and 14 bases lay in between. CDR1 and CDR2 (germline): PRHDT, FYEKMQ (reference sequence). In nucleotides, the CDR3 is TGTGCCAGCAGCTTGACTCTAGCCACCCACGAGCAGTACTTC. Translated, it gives CASSLTLATHEQYF.

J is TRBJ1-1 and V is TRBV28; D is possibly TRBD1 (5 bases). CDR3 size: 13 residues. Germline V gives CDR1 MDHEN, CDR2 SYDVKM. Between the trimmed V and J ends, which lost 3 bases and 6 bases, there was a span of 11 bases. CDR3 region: CASSFVGGAEAFF. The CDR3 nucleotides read TGTGCCAGCAGTTTCGTGGGGGGGGCTGAAGCTTTCTTT.

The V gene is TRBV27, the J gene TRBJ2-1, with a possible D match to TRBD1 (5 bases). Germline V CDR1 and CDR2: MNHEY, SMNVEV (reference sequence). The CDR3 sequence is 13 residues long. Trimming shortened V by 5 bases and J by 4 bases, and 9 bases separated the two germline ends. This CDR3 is CASSGQGYNEQFF. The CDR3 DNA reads TGTGCCAGCAGTGGTCAGGGATACAATGAGCAGTTCTTC.

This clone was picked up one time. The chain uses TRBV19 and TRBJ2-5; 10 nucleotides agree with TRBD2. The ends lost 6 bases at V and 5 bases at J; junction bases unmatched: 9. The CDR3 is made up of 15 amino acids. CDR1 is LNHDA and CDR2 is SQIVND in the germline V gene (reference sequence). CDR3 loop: CASRMASGSLETQYF. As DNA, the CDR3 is TGTGCCAGTAGGATGGCTAGCGGGAGTCTTGAGACCCAGTACTTC.

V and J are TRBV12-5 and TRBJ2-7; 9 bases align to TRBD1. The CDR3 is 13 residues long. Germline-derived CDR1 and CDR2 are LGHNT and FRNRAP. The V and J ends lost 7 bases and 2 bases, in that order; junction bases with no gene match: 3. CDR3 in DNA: TGTGCTAGTGCCCGGACAGGGGCCTACGAGCAGTACTTC. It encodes CASARTGAYEQYF. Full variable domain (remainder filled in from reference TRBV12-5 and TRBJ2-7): DARVTQTPRHKVTEMGQEVTMRCQPILGHNTVFWYRQTMMQGLELLAYFRNRAPLDDSGMPKDRFSAEMPDATLATLKIQPSEPRDSAVYFCASARTGAYEQYFGPGTRLTVT.

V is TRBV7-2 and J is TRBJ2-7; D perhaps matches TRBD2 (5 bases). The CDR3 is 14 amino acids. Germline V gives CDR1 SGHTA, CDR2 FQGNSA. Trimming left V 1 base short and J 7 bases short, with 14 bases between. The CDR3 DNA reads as TGTGCCAGCAGCTTAGGTCGGGAACTGGGGGAGCAGTACTTC. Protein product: CASSLGRELGEQYF.

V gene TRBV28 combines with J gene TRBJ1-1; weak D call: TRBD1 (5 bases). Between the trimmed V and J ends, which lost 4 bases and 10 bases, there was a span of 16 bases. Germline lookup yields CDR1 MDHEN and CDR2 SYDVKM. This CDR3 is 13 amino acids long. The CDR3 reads CASSSIDRDGAFF. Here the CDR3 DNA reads TGTGCCAGCAGTTCCATCGACAGAGATGGAGCTTTCTTT.

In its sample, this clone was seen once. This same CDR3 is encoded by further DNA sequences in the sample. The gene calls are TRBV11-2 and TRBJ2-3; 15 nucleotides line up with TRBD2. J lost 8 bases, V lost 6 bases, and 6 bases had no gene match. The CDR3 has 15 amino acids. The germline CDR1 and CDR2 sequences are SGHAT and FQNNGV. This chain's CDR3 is CASSSSGLAGGTQYF. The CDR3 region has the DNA TGTGCCAGCAGTTCCTCGGGACTAGCGGGAGGTACGCAGTATTTT.

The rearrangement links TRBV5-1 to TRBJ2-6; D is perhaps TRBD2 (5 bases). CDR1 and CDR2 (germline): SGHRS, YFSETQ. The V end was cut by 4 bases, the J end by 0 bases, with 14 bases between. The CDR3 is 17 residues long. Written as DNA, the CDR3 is TGCGCCAGCAGCCTCAGCCCGGGGAGCTCTGGGGCCAACGTCCTGACTTTC. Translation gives CASSLSPGSSGANVLTF.

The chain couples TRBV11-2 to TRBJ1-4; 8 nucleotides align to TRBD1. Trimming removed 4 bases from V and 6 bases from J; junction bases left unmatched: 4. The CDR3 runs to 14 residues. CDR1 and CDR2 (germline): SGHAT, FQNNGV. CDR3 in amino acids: CASSSGQGYEKLFF. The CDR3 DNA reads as TGTGCCAGCAGCTCTGGACAGGGTTATGAAAAACTGTTTTTT.

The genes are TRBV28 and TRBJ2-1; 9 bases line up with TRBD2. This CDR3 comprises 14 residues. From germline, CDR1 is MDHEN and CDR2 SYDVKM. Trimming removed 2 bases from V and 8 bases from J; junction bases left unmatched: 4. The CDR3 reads CASSLAGGPDEQFF. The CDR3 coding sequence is TGTGCCAGCAGTTTAGCGGGAGGGCCGGATGAGCAGTTCTTC.

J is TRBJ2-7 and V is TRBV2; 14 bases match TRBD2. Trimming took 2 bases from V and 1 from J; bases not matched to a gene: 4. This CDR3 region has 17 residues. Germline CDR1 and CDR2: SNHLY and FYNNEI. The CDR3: CASSETGTSGSSYEQYF. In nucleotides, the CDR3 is TGTGCCAGCAGTGAAACCGGGACTAGCGGGAGTTCCTACGAGCAGTACTTC. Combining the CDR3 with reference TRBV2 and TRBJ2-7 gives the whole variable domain EPEVTQTPSHQVTQMGQEVILRCVPISNHLYFYWYRQILGQKVEFLVSFYNNEISEKSEIFDDQFSVERPDGSNFTLKIRSTKLEDSAMYFCASSETGTSGSSYEQYFGPGTRLTVT.

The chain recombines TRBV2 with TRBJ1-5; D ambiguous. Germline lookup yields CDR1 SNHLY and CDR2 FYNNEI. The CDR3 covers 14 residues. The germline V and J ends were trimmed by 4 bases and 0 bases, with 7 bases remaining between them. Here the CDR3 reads CASSGADSNQPQHF. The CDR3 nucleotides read TGTGCCAGCAGTGGGGCAGATAGCAATCAGCCCCAGCATTTT.

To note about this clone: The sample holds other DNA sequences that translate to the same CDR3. CDR3 loop: CASSYSGQGNTGELFF. The CDR3 DNA is TGTGCCAGCAGTTACTCAGGGCAGGGTAACACCGGGGAGCTGTTTTTT. The chain links TRBV6-5 to TRBJ2-2; perhaps TRBD1 as D (5 bases). CDR1 MNHEY and CDR2 SVGAGI come from the germline V gene. V gave up 0 bases and J gave up 2 bases, with 10 bases separating them. CDR3 length: 16 amino acids.

CDR3 amino acids: CASKATGGNNEQFF. In DNA form, the CDR3 reads TGTGCCAGCAAGGCAACGGGAGGCAACAATGAGCAGTTCTTC. The chain has TRBV7-3 and TRBJ2-1, with TRBD2 matching over 7 bases. J lost 5 bases, V lost 7 bases, and 8 bases had no gene match. The CDR3 covers 14 residues. Looked up from germline, CDR1 is SGHTA and CDR2 is FQGTGA.

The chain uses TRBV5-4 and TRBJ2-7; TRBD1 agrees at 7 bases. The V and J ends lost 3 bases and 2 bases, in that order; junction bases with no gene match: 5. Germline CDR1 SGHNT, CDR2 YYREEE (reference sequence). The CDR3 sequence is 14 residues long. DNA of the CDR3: TGTGCCAGCAGCTCCGGACAGGCAACCTACGAGCAGTACTTC. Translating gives CASSSGQATYEQYF. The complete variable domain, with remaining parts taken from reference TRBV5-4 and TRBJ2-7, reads ETGVTQSPTHLIKTRGQQVTLRCSSQSGHNTVSWYQQALGQGPQFIFQYYREEENGRGNFPPRFSGLQFPNYSSELNVNALELDDSALYLCASSSGQATYEQYFGPGTRLTVT.

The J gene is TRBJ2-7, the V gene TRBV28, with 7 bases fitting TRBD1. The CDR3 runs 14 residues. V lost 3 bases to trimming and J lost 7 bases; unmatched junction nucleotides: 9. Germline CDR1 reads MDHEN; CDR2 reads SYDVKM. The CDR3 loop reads CASSLSRGPVEQYF. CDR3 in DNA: TGTGCCAGCAGTTTGTCGAGGGGGCCGGTGGAGCAGTACTTC.

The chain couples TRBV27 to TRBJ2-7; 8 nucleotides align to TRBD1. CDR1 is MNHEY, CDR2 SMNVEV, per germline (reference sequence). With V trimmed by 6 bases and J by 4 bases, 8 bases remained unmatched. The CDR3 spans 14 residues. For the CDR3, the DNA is TGTGCCAGCAGCTCCTCGGACAGGGCGTACGAGCAGTACTTC. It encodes CASSSSDRAYEQYF.

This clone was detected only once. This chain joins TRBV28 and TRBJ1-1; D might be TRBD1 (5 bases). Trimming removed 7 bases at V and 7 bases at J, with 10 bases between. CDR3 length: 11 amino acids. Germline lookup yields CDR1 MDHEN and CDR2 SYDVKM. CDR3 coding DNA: TGTGCCAGCATCGTGGGACTTGAAGCTTTCTTT. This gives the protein CASIVGLEAFF.

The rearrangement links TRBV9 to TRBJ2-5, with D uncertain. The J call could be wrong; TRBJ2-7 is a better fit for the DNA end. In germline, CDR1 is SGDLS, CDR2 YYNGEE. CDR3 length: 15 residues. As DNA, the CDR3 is TGTGCCAGCAGCGTAGGAGCTACGGTCTCCTACGAGCAGTACTTC. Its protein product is CASSVGATVSYEQYF.

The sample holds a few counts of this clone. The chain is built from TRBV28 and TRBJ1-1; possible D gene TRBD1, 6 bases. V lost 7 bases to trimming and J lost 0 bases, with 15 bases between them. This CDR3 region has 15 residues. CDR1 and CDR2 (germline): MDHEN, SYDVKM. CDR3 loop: CASTYRVSLNTEAFF. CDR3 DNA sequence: TGTGCCAGCACCTACAGGGTTTCGTTGAACACTGAAGCTTTCTTT.

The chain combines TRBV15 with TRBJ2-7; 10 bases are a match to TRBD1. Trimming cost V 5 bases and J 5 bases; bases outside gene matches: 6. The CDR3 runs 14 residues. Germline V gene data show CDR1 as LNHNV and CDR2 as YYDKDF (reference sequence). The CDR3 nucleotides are TGTGCCACCAGCCTAAGGACAGGGGGGGACGAGCAGTACTTC. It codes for CATSLRTGGDEQYF.

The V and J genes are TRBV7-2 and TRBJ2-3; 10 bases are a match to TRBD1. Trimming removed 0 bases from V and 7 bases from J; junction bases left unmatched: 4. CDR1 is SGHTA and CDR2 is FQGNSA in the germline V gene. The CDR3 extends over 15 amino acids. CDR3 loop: CASSLAGQGSNTQYF. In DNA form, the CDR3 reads TGTGCCAGCAGCTTAGCGGGACAGGGGTCAAATACGCAGTATTTT.